This record looks at one T cell receptor beta chain sequence and its context. Only in-frame clones appear in the TCRdb table, and some are missing; sequencing was by immunoSEQ multiplex PCR. The profile shows about 300,000 clones, under 90% of them singletons. Enrolled through a virtual design, the participants were between 18 and 89 years of age and came from about two dozen US areas. Symptom resolution, clearance, or two negative PCRs marked the recovered donors of Cohort 3. This sample was taken from a study of blood T cell repertoires in COVID-19. Study background: Researchers got acute and convalescent COVID-19 samples from the United States, Italy and Spain. Sources were T cells, B-cell-depleted T cells, or PBMCs; the material itself was cDNA or gDNA.

Trimming pared 8 bases from V and 0 bases from J, leaving 11 bases between. CDR1 and CDR2 from the germline V gene are MNHEY and SMNVEV (reference sequence). The CDR3 consists of 14 residues. J is TRBJ1-5 and V is TRBV27; D call uncertain. The source of this sequence is a man aged 25-45 years who had recovered from COVID-19. What was sequenced was PBMCs or T cells enriched from blood (not recorded which). Here the CDR3 DNA reads TGTGCCAGCGATAAAGTCTATAGCAATCAGCCCCAGCATTTT. Translating gives CASDKVYSNQPQHF.